A single sample gave rise to the 24 T cell receptor beta chains below, sequenced in a study of immune characterization of retroperitoneal liposarcoma. TCRdb re-called the PCR reads through MiXCR, storing one row per CDR3 protein. There are under 20,000 distinct CDR3 sequences in the sample; under 45% occur only once, and approximately 7% lies in the top ten. The specimen sequenced was blood. The receptors come from a male donor with retroperitoneal liposarcoma.

In this sample, this clonotype turned up a few times. This chain connects TRBV6-5 to TRBJ2-1, with D possibly TRBD2 on 6 matching bases. The J call is uncertain, as TRBJ2-7 better fits the DNA end. CDR1 and CDR2 from the germline V gene are MNHEY and SVGAGI. This CDR3 has 14 amino acids. CDR3 residues: CASSYSSGLFEQYF. The CDR3 DNA reads TGTGCCAGCAGTTACTCGAGCGGACTATTCGAGCAGTACTTC.

The V call is TRBV28, the J call TRBJ1-2; TRBD1 might be the D (6 bases). V was trimmed by 6 bases and J by 4 bases, leaving 9 bases between them. The germline CDR1 and CDR2 sequences are MDHEN and SYDVKM. This CDR3 has 12 residues. CDR3 nucleotide sequence: TGTGCCAGCAGGGACAGTTTCTATGGCTACACCTTC. Encoded protein: CASRDSFYGYTF.

At least ten counts were recorded for this clonotype. This chain connects TRBV12-3 or TRBV12-4 to TRBJ2-7; 8 bases agree with TRBD1. The CDR3 is 14 amino acids. The junction had 2 bases not matched to a gene; V was cut back by 4 bases and J by 0 bases. The CDR3 nucleotides read TGTGCCAGCAGTTATGGGACAGGCTCCTACGAGCAGTACTTC. Protein: CASSYGTGSYEQYF.

This clonotype was observed once. V is TRBV6-1 and J is TRBJ1-2; D is uncertain. The CDR3 sequence is 15 residues long. The V end was cut by 3 bases, the J end by 4 bases, with 15 bases between. CDR1 is MNHNS, CDR2 SASEGT, per germline. CDR3 sequence reads: CASSDWTVNFYGYTF. The CDR3 bases are TGTGCCAGCAGTGATTGGACGGTCAACTTCTATGGCTACACCTTC.

This clonotype is termed large. The CDR3 DNA sequence: TGTGCCAGCAGCTTAGGGGCCCCAGGGGGGGGCTACGAGCAGTACTTC. Protein sequence: CASSLGAPGGGYEQYF. The V gene is TRBV7-2, the J gene TRBJ2-1; D possibly matches TRBD1 or TRBD2 (7 bases each). With the DNA end fitting TRBJ2-7 better, the J assignment may be wrong. This CDR3 has 16 residues. The germline CDR1 and CDR2 sequences are SGHTA and FQGNSA.

This chain joins TRBV7-2 and TRBJ1-5; 9 bases match TRBD1. This CDR3 contains 14 residues. Germline V gene sequence: CDR1 SGHTA, CDR2 FQGNSA. J gave up 4 bases and V 5 bases, and 3 bases lay outside the gene matches. This CDR3 reads CASSPTGGNQPQHF. For the CDR3, the DNA is TGTGCCAGCAGCCCGACAGGGGGGAATCAGCCCCAGCATTTT.

The sample holds a few counts of this clonotype. The CDR3: CASSEAWNQPQHF. The DNA of the CDR3 is TGTGCCAGCAGTGAAGCTTGGAACCAGCCCCAGCATTTT. The chain links TRBV6-1 to TRBJ1-5; D is ambiguous. Germline V gives CDR1 MNHNS, CDR2 SASEGT. The CDR3 covers 13 residues. Trimming cost V 0 bases and J 7 bases, with 7 bases left between them.

The rearrangement uses TRBV12-5 and TRBJ2-1; the match to TRBD2 covers 8 bases. The CDR3 spans 14 residues. In germline, CDR1 is LGHNT, CDR2 FRNRAP. After removal of 7 bases from V and 7 bases from J, the junction contained 9 bases not matched to a gene. This chain's CDR3 is CASARPGGANEQFF. The CDR3 DNA reads as TGTGCTAGTGCTAGGCCGGGGGGGGCAAATGAGCAGTTCTTC.

The chain recombines TRBV7-6 with TRBJ2-1, with 9 bases fitting TRBD2. The tail of the sequence fits TRBJ2-5 better, so the J call may be wrong. The CDR3 contains 20 residues. Germline assignment: CDR1 SGHVS and CDR2 FNYEAQ. The CDR3 nucleotides are TGTGCCAGCAGCTTAGCGGTCAGGGGATCGGCTAGCGGGGTCCAAGAGACCCAGTACTTC. Amino acid sequence: CASSLAVRGSASGVQETQYF.

This clonotype rates as medium-sized (0.01 to 0.1%). The V and J genes are TRBV7-2 and TRBJ2-1, with 9 bases that match TRBD2. The last part of the DNA fits TRBJ2-7 better; the J call may be wrong. Germline lookup yields CDR1 SGHTA and CDR2 FQGNSA. The CDR3 length is 15 residues. For the CDR3, the DNA is TGTGCCAGCAGCTTAGACAGCGGGGGGTACAATGAGCAGTACTTC. Residues: CASSLDSGGYNEQYF.

This clonotype was counted at least ten times. The J gene is TRBJ1-2, the V gene TRBV12-3 or TRBV12-4, with D possibly being TRBD1 (5 bases). The CDR3 length is 19 residues. The V gene lost 0 bases and the J gene lost 4 bases, with 24 bases spanning the gap. CDR3 region: CASSLALGKGALTPYGYTF. CDR3 nucleotide sequence: TGTGCCAGCAGTTTAGCGCTGGGTAAAGGGGCACTGACTCCCTATGGCTACACCTTC.

CDR3 region: CASSEELRILNQPQHF. The CDR3 DNA follows: TGTGCCAGCAGTGAAGAACTACGGATTCTGAATCAGCCCCAGCATTTT. This chain joins TRBV6-1 and TRBJ1-5; D is ambiguous. CDR1 and CDR2 (germline): MNHNS, SASEGT. Trimming removed 1 base from V and 4 bases from J, with 14 bases in between. The CDR3 is 16 amino acids.

This clonotype was found once. The chain uses TRBV7-8 and TRBJ2-1; 15 bases fit TRBD2. The J call may be incorrect, as the DNA end agrees better with TRBJ2-5. Germline V gene data show CDR1 as SGHVS and CDR2 as FQNEAQ. The CDR3 is 17 residues long. The CDR3 DNA is TGTGCCAGCAGCGGGACTAGCGGGGGGCCTACAAAAGAGACCCAGTACTTC. Translated: CASSGTSGGPTKETQYF.

V is TRBV27 and J is TRBJ2-1; no firm D call. Germline CDR1 MNHEY, CDR2 SMNVEV (reference sequence). The CDR3 spans 14 residues. V was trimmed by 6 bases and J by 0 bases, leaving 9 bases between them. As DNA, the CDR3 is TGTGCCAGCAGCAGCTTTCTCTCCTACAATGAGCAGTTCTTC. Translation: CASSSFLSYNEQFF.

Judged by abundance, this clonotype is medium-sized (0.01 to 0.1%). The rearrangement uses TRBV6-1 and TRBJ2-3; possible D gene TRBD2, 5 bases. The CDR3 sequence is 15 residues long. Trimming pared 5 bases from V and 0 bases from J, leaving 12 bases between. Germline V gives CDR1 MNHNS, CDR2 SASEGT. The CDR3 here is CASSFSGASTDTQYF. In DNA form, the CDR3 reads TGTGCCAGCAGTTTCAGCGGAGCTAGCACAGATACGCAGTATTTT.

V gene TRBV27 combines with J gene TRBJ2-5; D not certain. The DNA end favors TRBJ2-7, so the J call may be wrong. The CDR3 contains 13 residues. Germline V lookup: CDR1 MNHEY, CDR2 SMNVEV (reference sequence). In nucleotides, the CDR3 is TGTGCCAGCAGTTTATCCCCCTCCTACGAGCAGTACTTC. This sequence encodes CASSLSPSYEQYF.

This clonotype was counted ten times or more. The V gene is TRBV27, the J gene TRBJ2-7; no definite D call. Between the trimmed V and J ends, which lost 6 bases and 2 bases, there was a span of 17 bases. CDR3 length equals 15 residues. Germline CDR1 and CDR2: MNHEY and SMNVEV (reference sequence). DNA of the CDR3: TGTGCCAGCAGCTACCTCGGTGCGGAAACCTACGAGCAGTACTTC. Encoded protein: CASSYLGAETYEQYF.

Remarks on this clonotype: Being one base from a much bigger clone, this may be a read error. This likely comes from a read error, as the CDR3 has no conserved phenylalanine or tryptophan at its end. The limits of the CDR3 on the DNA are not certain, so only TCRdb's listed CDR3 is given. This chain's CDR3 is CASSEGGTSSIDC. This chain links TRBV6-5 with TRBJ2-1; no DNA check was done on the table's D call, TRBD2. CDR1 is MNHEY, CDR2 SVGAGI, per germline. The CDR3 length is 13 residues, termini included.

The chain has TRBV11-3 and TRBJ1-1; weak D call: TRBD1 (6 bases). CDR1 and CDR2 from the germline V gene are SGHNT and YENEEA. Trimming left V 1 base short and J 1 base short, with 16 bases between. The CDR3 is 17 amino acids. The DNA for the CDR3 is TGTGCCAGCAGCTTAGCCCGATGGGGGCGTAAGAACACTGAAGCTTTCTTT. Residues: CASSLARWGRKNTEAFF.

V usage is TRBV12-3 or TRBV12-4 and J usage is TRBJ2-1; D is unclear. Trimming pared 5 bases from V and 7 bases from J, leaving 15 bases between. The CDR3 consists of 14 residues. CDR3 residues: CASSREAGYNEQFF. DNA of the CDR3: TGTGCCAGCAGTAGAGAAGCCGGGTATAATGAGCAGTTCTTC.

The table lists this clonotype with a few counts. The chain combines TRBV27 with TRBJ2-2; the D is unclear. The CDR3 has 14 amino acids. Trimming shortened V by 6 bases and J by 2 bases, and 10 bases separated the two germline ends. Germline CDR1 MNHEY, CDR2 SMNVEV (reference sequence). The CDR3 loop reads CASRGRINTGELFF. CDR3 DNA: TGTGCCAGCAGAGGGCGGATCAACACCGGGGAGCTGTTTTTT.

This clonotype was counted many times. The chain employs TRBV12-3 or TRBV12-4 and TRBJ2-3, with a weak D call TRBD2 (6 bases). The CDR3 is 20 amino acids. V gave up 6 bases and J gave up 1 base, with 29 bases separating them. The CDR3 loop is CASSTSSPLLARTRTDTQYF. Here the CDR3 DNA reads TGTGCCAGCAGCACTAGCTCCCCACTTCTGGCGAGAACCCGCACAGATACGCAGTATTTT.

This clonotype showed up many times. The chain combines TRBV12-5 with TRBJ2-5; D unclear. Trimming cost V 1 base and J 2 bases, with 8 bases left between them. This CDR3 is built from 14 residues. Germline loops: CDR1 LGHNT, CDR2 FRNRAP. The DNA of the CDR3 is TGTGCTAGTGGTTTGGGAACAGCTCAAGAGACCCAGTACTTC. It specifies CASGLGTAQETQYF. Full variable domain (outside the CDR3, taken from reference TRBV12-5 and TRBJ2-5): DARVTQTPRHKVTEMGQEVTMRCQPILGHNTVFWYRQTMMQGLELLAYFRNRAPLDDSGMPKDRFSAEMPDATLATLKIQPSEPRDSAVYFCASGLGTAQETQYFGPGTRLLVL.

With respect to this clonotype: Compared with germline, one end of the junction differs, possibly owing to a read error. This chain joins TRBV6-1 and TRBJ2-5; no firm D call. The CDR3 length is 13 residues. Germline V gives CDR1 MNHNS, CDR2 SASEGT. For the CDR3, the DNA is TGTGCTAGCAGCCAAGGGTCCTACAATGAGCAGTACTTC. Translating gives CASSQGSYNEQYF.